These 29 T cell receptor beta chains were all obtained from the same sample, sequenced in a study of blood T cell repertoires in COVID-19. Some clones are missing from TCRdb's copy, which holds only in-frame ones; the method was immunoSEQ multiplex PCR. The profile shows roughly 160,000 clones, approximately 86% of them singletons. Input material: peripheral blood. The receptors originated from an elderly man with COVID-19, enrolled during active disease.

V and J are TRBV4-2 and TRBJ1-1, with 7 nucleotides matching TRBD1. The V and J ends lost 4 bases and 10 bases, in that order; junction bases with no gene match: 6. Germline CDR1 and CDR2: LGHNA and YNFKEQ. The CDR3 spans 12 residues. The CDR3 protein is CASSRDRVGAFF. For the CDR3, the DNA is TGTGCCAGCAGCCGCGACAGGGTTGGAGCTTTCTTT.

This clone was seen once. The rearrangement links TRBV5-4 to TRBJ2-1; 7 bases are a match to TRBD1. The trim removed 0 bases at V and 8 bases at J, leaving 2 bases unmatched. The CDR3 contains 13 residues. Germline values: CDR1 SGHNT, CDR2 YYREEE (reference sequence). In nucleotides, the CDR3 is TGTGCCAGCAGCTTGGGACAGGGCGATGAGCAGTTCTTC. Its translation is CASSLGQGDEQFF.

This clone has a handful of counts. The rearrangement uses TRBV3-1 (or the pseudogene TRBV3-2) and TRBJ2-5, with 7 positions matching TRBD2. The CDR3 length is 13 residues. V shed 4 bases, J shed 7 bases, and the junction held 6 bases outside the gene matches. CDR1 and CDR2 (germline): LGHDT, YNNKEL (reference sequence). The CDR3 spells CASSLSGSGTQYF. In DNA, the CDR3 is TGTGCCAGCAGCCTTAGCGGGTCGGGGACCCAGTACTTC.

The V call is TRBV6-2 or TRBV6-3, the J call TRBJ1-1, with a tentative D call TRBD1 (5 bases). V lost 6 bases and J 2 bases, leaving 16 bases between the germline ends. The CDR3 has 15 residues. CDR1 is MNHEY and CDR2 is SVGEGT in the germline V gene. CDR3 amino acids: CASSRPAGYNTEAFF. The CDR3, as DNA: TGTGCCAGCAGCCGCCCGGCAGGGTATAACACTGAAGCTTTCTTT.

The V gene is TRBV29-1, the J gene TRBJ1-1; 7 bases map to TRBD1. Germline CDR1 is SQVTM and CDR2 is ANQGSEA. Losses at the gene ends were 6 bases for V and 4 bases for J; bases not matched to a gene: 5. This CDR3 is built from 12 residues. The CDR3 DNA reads TGCAGCGTACTACAGGGGCTCACTGAAGCTTTCTTT. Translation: CSVLQGLTEAFF.

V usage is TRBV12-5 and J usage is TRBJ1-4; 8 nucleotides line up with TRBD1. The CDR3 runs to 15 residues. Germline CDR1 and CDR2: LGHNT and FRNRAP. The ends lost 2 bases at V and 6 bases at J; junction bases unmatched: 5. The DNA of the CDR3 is TGTGCTAGTGGTTTGTTTTCGACAGGGGATGAAAAACTGTTTTTT. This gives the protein CASGLFSTGDEKLFF.

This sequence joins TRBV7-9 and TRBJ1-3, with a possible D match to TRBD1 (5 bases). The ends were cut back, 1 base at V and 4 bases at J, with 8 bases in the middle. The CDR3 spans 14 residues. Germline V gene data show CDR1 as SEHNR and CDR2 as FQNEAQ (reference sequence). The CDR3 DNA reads TGTGCCAGCAGCTTAGGGCGGGGCGGAAACACCATATATTTT. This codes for CASSLGRGGNTIYF. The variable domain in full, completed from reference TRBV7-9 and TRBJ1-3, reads DTGVSQNPRHKITKRGQNVTFRCDPISEHNRLYWYRQTLGQGPEFLTYFQNEAQLEKSRLLSDRFSAERPKGSFSTLEIQRTEQGDSAMYLCASSLGRGGNTIYFGEGSWLTVV.

CDR3 protein: CASSTRANYGYTF. CDR3 nucleotide sequence: TGTGCCAGCAGCACCAGGGCGAACTATGGCTACACCTTC. The V gene is TRBV9, the J gene TRBJ1-2; a weak D match, TRBD1 (5 bases). The length of the CDR3 is 13 residues. Germline CDR1 is SGDLS and CDR2 is YYNGEE. V was shortened by 4 bases and J by 2 bases, with 9 bases between the two germline ends.

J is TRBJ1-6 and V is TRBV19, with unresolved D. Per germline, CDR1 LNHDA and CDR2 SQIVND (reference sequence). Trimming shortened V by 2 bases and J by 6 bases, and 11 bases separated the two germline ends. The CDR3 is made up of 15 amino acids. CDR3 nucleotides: TGTGCCAGTAGTATACCGGGAAGGGTTAATTCACCCCTCCACTTT. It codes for CASSIPGRVNSPLHF.

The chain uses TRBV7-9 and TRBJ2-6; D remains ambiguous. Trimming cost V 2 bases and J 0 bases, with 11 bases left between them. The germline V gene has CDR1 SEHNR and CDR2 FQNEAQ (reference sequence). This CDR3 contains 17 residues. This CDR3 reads CASSLIVTISGANVLTF. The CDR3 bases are TGTGCCAGCAGCTTAATTGTCACAATCTCTGGGGCCAACGTCCTGACTTTC. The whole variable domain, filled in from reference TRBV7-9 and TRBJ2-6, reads DTGVSQNPRHKITKRGQNVTFRCDPISEHNRLYWYRQTLGQGPEFLTYFQNEAQLEKSRLLSDRFSAERPKGSFSTLEIQRTEQGDSAMYLCASSLIVTISGANVLTFGAGSRLTVL.

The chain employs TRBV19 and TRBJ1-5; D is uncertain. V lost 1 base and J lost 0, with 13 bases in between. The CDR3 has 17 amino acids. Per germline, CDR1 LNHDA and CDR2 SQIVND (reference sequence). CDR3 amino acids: CASSIVPGSYSNQPQHF. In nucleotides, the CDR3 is TGTGCCAGTAGTATAGTCCCGGGGTCATATAGCAATCAGCCCCAGCATTTT.

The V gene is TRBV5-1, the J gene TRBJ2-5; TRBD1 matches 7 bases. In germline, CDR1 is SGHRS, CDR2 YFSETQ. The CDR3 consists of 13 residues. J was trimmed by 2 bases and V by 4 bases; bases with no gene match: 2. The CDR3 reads CASSVQGQETQYF. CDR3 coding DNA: TGCGCCAGCAGCGTACAGGGGCAAGAGACCCAGTACTTC.

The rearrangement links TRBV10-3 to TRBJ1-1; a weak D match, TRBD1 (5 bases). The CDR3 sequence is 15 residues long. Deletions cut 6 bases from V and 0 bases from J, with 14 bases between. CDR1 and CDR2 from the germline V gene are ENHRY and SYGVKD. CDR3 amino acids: CAIRGARGLNTEAFF. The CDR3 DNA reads TGTGCCATCAGAGGGGCCCGGGGGTTGAACACTGAAGCTTTCTTT.

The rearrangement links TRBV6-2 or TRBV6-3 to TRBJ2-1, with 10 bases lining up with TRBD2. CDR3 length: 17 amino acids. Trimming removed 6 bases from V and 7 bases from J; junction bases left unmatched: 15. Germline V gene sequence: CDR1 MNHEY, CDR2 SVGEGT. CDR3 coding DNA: TGTGCCAGCAGCCGTCTGACGGAAGCGGGGGGGAAAAATGAGCAGTTCTTC. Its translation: CASSRLTEAGGKNEQFF.

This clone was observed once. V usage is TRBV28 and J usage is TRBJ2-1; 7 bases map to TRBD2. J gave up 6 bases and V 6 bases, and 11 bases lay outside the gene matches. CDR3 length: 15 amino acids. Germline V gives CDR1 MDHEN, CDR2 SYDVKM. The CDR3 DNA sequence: TGTGCCAGCAGACTTATAGGACTAGTATTCAATGAGCAGTTCTTC. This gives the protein CASRLIGLVFNEQFF. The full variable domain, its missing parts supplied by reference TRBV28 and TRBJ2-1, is DVKVTQSSRYLVKRTGEKVFLECVQDMDHENMFWYRQDPGLGLRLIYFSYDVKMKEKGDIPEGYSVSREKKERFSLILESASTNQTSMYLCASRLIGLVFNEQFFGPGTRLTVL.

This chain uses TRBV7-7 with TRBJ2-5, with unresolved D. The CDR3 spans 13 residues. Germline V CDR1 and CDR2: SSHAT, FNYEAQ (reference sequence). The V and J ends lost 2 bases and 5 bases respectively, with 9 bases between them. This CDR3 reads CASSLYLRETQYF. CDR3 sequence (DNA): TGTGCCAGCAGCTTATATCTCCGGGAGACCCAGTACTTC.

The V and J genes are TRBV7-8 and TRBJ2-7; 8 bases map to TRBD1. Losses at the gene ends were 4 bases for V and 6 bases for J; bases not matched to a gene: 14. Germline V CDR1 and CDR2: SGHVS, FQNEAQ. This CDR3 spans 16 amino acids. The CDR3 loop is CASSSSPGGLPLEQYF. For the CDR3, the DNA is TGTGCCAGCAGCTCCAGCCCAGGGGGCCTCCCCCTCGAGCAGTACTTC.

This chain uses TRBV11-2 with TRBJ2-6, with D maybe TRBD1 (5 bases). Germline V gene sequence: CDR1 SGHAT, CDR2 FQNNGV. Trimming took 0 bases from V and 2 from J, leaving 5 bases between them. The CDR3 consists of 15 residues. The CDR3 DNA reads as TGTGCCAGCAGCTTAGAGGGGCCTGGGGCCAACGTCCTGACTTTC. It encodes CASSLEGPGANVLTF.

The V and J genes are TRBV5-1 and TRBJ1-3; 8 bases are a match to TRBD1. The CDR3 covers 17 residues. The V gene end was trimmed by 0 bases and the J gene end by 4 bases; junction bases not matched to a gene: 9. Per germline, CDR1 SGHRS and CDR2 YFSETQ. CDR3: CASSLAATGGVGNTIYF. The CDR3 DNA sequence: TGCGCCAGCAGCTTGGCCGCAACAGGGGGAGTAGGAAACACCATATATTTT.

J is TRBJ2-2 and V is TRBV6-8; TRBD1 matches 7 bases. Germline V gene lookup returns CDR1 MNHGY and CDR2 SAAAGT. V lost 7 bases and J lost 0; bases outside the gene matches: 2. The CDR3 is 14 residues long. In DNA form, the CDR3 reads TGTGCCAGCACGGGGACAGCGAACACCGGGGAGCTGTTTTTT. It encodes CASTGTANTGELFF.

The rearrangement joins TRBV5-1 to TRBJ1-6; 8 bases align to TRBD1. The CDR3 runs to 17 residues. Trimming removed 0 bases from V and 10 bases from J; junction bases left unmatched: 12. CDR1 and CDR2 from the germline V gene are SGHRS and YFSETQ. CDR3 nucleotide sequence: TGCGCCAGCAGCTTGGTATCAGGACAGGGTGTTGGGTCACCCCTCCACTTT. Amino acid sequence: CASSLVSGQGVGSPLHF.

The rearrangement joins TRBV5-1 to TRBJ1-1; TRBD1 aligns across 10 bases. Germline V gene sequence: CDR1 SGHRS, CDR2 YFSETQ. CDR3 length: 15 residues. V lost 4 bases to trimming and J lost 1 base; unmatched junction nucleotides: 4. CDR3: CASSLDRGSNTEAFF. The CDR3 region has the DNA TGCGCCAGCAGCCTGGACAGGGGGTCGAACACTGAAGCTTTCTTT.

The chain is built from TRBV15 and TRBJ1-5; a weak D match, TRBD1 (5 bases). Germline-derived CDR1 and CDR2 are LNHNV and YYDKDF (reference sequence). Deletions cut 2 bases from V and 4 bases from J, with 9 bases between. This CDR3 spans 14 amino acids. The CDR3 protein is CATSRRQGNQPQHF. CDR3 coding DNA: TGTGCCACCAGCAGAAGGCAGGGAAATCAGCCCCAGCATTTT.

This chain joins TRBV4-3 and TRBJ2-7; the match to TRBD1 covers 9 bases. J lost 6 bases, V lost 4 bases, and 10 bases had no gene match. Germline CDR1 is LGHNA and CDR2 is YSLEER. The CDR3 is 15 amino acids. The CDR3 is CASSPGDRASGEQYF. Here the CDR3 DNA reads TGCGCCAGCAGCCCGGGGGACAGGGCGAGCGGCGAGCAGTACTTC.

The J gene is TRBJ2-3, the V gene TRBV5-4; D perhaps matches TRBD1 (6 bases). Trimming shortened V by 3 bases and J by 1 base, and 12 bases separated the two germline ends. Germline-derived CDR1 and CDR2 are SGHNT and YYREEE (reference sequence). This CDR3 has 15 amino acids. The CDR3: CASSSRGKGTDTQYF. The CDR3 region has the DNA TGTGCCAGCAGCTCCAGGGGTAAGGGCACAGATACGCAGTATTTT.

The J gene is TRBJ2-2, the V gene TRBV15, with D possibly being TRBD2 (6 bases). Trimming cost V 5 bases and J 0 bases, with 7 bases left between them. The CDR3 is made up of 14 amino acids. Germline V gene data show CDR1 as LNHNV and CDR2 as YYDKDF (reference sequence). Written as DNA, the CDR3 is TGTGCCACCAGCCGGGACTCGAACACCGGGGAGCTGTTTTTT. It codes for CATSRDSNTGELFF. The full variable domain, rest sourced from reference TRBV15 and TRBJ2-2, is DAMVIQNPRYQVTQFGKPVTLSCSQTLNHNVMYWYQQKSSQAPKLLFHYYDKDFNNEADTPDNFQSRRPNTSFCFLDIRSPGLGDTAMYLCATSRDSNTGELFFGEGSRLTVL.

Here the CDR3 reads CASSPTGSTNEKLFF. The CDR3 nucleotides are TGCGCCAGCAGCCCGACAGGGTCAACTAATGAAAAACTGTTTTTT. J is TRBJ1-4 and V is TRBV5-1; the match to TRBD1 covers 7 bases. Trimming at V came to 4 bases and at J to 0 bases, leaving 3 bases not matched to a gene. This CDR3 has 15 residues. Germline values: CDR1 SGHRS, CDR2 YFSETQ. Combining the CDR3 with reference TRBV5-1 and TRBJ1-4 gives the whole variable domain KAGVTQTPRYLIKTRGQQVTLSCSPISGHRSVSWYQQTPGQGLQFLFEYFSETQRNKGNFPGRFSGRQFSNSRSEMNVSTLELGDSALYLCASSPTGSTNEKLFFGSGTQLSVL.

The CDR3 coding sequence is TGTGCCAGCAGCGCGGGACAGGTGAACACTGAAGCTTTCTTT. Amino acids: CASSAGQVNTEAFF. The V gene is TRBV9, the J gene TRBJ1-1; TRBD1 aligns across 8 bases. This CDR3 is 14 amino acids long. From germline, CDR1 is SGDLS and CDR2 YYNGEE. Trimming removed 3 bases from V and 0 bases from J; junction bases left unmatched: 1.

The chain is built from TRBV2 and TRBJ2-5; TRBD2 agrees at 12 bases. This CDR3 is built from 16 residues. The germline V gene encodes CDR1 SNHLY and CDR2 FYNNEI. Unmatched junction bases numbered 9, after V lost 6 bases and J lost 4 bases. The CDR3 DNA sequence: TGTGCCAGCAGGAGACTACTAGCGGGGGGATCAGAGACCCAGTACTTC. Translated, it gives CASRRLLAGGSETQYF.